Following are 23 T cell receptor beta chains from one sample sequenced in a study of cytomegalovirus exposure and HLA in healthy donors. Both 60 Vbeta primers and 13 Jbeta primers went into the PCR. Here immunoSEQ multiplex PCR was the method, and the copy in TCRdb shows in-frame clones only, minus some. The table has under 200,000 clones, about three quarters seen once. Material: PBMCs. The receptors originated from a female donor in good health and CMV-seronegative.

This clone was seen only a few times. The same CDR3 arises from other DNA sequences in this sample as well. The V and J genes are TRBV28 and TRBJ2-3; D not certain. The length of the CDR3 is 13 residues. The germline CDR1 and CDR2 sequences are MDHEN and SYDVKM. Between the trimmed V and J ends, which lost 3 bases and 1 base, there was a span of 5 bases. CDR3 bases: TGTGCCAGCAGTTTTCCGGGCACAGATACGCAGTATTTT. Protein product: CASSFPGTDTQYF.

Worth noting for this clone: The same CDR3 is also encoded by other DNA sequences in this sample. This chain joins TRBV20-1 and TRBJ1-2; possibly TRBD1 for D (5 bases). CDR3 length equals 11 residues. The V end was cut by 6 bases, the J end by 5 bases, with 10 bases between. Germline-derived CDR1 and CDR2 are DFQATT and SNEGSKA (reference sequence). The CDR3 here is CSALGGYGYTF. The CDR3 DNA reads as TGCAGTGCCTTGGGGGGTTATGGCTACACCTTC.

As to this clone: Other DNA sequences in the same sample also yield this CDR3. The gene calls are TRBV6-1 and TRBJ1-2; maybe TRBD1 (5 bases). Germline V CDR1 and CDR2: MNHNS, SASEGT. The CDR3 spans 13 residues. Trimming removed 2 bases at V and 8 bases at J, with 12 bases between. This chain's CDR3 is CASSELTGGGYTF. The CDR3 DNA follows: TGTGCCAGCAGTGAATTAACGGGGGGAGGCTACACCTTC.

For the CDR3, the DNA is TGCAGCGTTGCCACCGGGACAGGAAATCAGCCCCAGCATTTT. Its protein is CSVATGTGNQPQHF. V usage is TRBV29-1 and J usage is TRBJ1-5, with TRBD1 matching over 8 bases. Germline V gives CDR1 SQVTM, CDR2 ANQGSEA. The ends lost 4 bases at V and 4 bases at J; junction bases unmatched: 6. The CDR3 has 14 residues. The complete variable domain, with remaining parts taken from reference TRBV29-1 and TRBJ1-5, reads SAVISQKPSRDICQRGTSLTIQCQVDSQVTMMFWYRQQPGQSLTLIATANQGSEATYESGFVIDKFPISRPNLTFSTLTVSNMSPEDSSIYLCSVATGTGNQPQHFGDGTRLSIL.

This chain connects TRBV19 to TRBJ2-3; TRBD2 matches at 8 bases. The CDR3 extends over 13 amino acids. Looked up from germline, CDR1 is LNHDA and CDR2 is SQIVND (reference sequence). The CDR3: CASGRGATDTQYF. In nucleotides, the CDR3 is TGTGCTTCCGGGCGGGGGGCCACAGATACGCAGTATTTT.

This chain joins TRBV6-6 and TRBJ1-5; D unclear. The CDR3 is 15 amino acids. Trimming took off 2 bases at V and 4 bases at J, with 12 bases between the two ends. Germline CDR1 is MNHNY and CDR2 is SVGAGI (reference sequence). The chain's CDR3 is CASSYPGDGNQPQHF. The CDR3 DNA reads as TGTGCCAGCAGTTACCCGGGTGACGGGAATCAGCCCCAGCATTTT.

This rearrangement joins TRBV2 to TRBJ1-6; 8 nucleotides match TRBD1. This CDR3 contains 15 residues. Unmatched junction bases numbered 13, after V lost 6 bases and J lost 12 bases. Germline CDR1 is SNHLY and CDR2 is FYNNEI. DNA for the CDR3: TGTGCCAGCAGGGAACAGGGGGTTCAATCAGGACCCCTCCACTTT. This codes for CASREQGVQSGPLHF.

The table lists this clone with a few counts. This chain uses TRBV4-1 with TRBJ2-2; TRBD1 might be the D (5 bases). In germline, CDR1 is MGHRA, CDR2 YSYEKL. With 4 bases removed from V and 5 bases from J, the gap between germline ends came to 14 bases. The CDR3 runs to 15 residues. The CDR3 region has the DNA TGCGCCAGCAGCCTCGGGCAGGGTAGGACCGGGGAGCTGTTTTTT. Amino acid sequence: CASSLGQGRTGELFF.

The rearrangement links TRBV6-5 to TRBJ2-7; a possible D gene is TRBD2 (6 bases). The germline CDR1 and CDR2 sequences are MNHEY and SVGAGI. V was trimmed by 4 bases and J by 5 bases, leaving 9 bases between them. This CDR3 comprises 12 residues. The CDR3 bases are TGTGCCAGCAGTTTGGGGGGTAACGAGCAGTACTTC. It encodes CASSLGGNEQYF.

The chain couples TRBV6-5 to TRBJ1-5; no reliable D call. CDR1 is MNHEY and CDR2 is SVGAGI in the germline V gene. Deletions cut 6 bases from V and 1 base from J, with 7 bases between. The CDR3 contains 13 residues. This CDR3 reads CASRGGSNQPQHF. The CDR3 bases are TGTGCCAGCAGGGGAGGGAGCAATCAGCCCCAGCATTTT.

This chain connects TRBV30 to TRBJ1-4; no reliable D call. The CDR3 spans 16 residues. V lost 0 bases and J 0 bases, leaving 11 bases between the germline ends. The germline V gene encodes CDR1 GTSNPN and CDR2 SVGIG (reference sequence). The CDR3 loop is CAWSVSVKSTNEKLFF. The CDR3 DNA reads as TGTGCCTGGAGTGTATCAGTCAAGTCAACTAATGAAAAACTGTTTTTT.

This clone was observed a few times. The V call is TRBV13, the J call TRBJ2-1; perhaps TRBD1 as D (6 bases). The CDR3 contains 14 residues. Germline V gives CDR1 PRHDT, CDR2 FYEKMQ (reference sequence). V lost 4 bases and J 6 bases, leaving 13 bases between the germline ends. The CDR3 DNA reads as TGTGCCAGCAGCTCGCAGGGGCTTTTCAATGAGCAGTTCTTC. It is translated as CASSSQGLFNEQFF.

V gene TRBV5-1 combines with J gene TRBJ2-3; TRBD1 agrees at 8 bases. This CDR3 spans 17 amino acids. Trimming at V came to 4 bases and at J to 0 bases, leaving 10 bases not matched to a gene. The germline CDR1 and CDR2 sequences are SGHRS and YFSETQ. In DNA, the CDR3 is TGCGCCAGCAGCCGAAAATCAGGGGGCTGGAGCACAGATACGCAGTATTTT. This translates into CASSRKSGGWSTDTQYF.

The chain joins TRBV11-1 to TRBJ1-2, with TRBD1 matching over 7 bases. The CDR3 loop spans 13 amino acids. Germline assignment: CDR1 SGHAT and CDR2 FQDESV (reference sequence). V dropped 5 bases and J dropped 4; count of bases not matched to a gene: 4. Written as DNA, the CDR3 is TGTGCCAGCAGCCCGGGACAGTCCTATGGCTACACCTTC. Translated, it gives CASSPGQSYGYTF.

The V and J genes are TRBV5-1 and TRBJ1-2; D possibly corresponds to TRBD1 (6 bases). Germline loops: CDR1 SGHRS, CDR2 YFSETQ. V lost 4 bases and J 5 bases, leaving 18 bases between the germline ends. This CDR3 spans 15 amino acids. Written as DNA, the CDR3 is TGCGCCAGCAGCGGGGGGGACACTCTAATATATGGCTACACCTTC. Protein: CASSGGDTLIYGYTF.

This clone was recorded once. This chain links TRBV19 with TRBJ2-7, with unresolved D. V was trimmed by 6 bases and J by 2 bases, leaving 20 bases between them. The V gene's germline CDR1 is LNHDA and CDR2 SQIVND (reference sequence). This CDR3 spans 16 amino acids. The CDR3 loop reads CASSPSPLPVTYEQYF. DNA for the CDR3: TGTGCCAGTAGCCCTTCCCCCCTCCCTGTTACCTACGAGCAGTACTTC.

This clone was detected a few times. This chain uses TRBV28 with TRBJ2-7; TRBD2 matches 13 bases. V shed 7 bases, J shed 5 bases, and the junction held 11 bases outside the gene matches. Per the germline V gene, CDR1 is MDHEN and CDR2 is SYDVKM. The CDR3 extends over 16 amino acids. The CDR3 bases are TGTGCCAGCAATTACCTCGGACTAGCGGGAGCCAACGAGCAGTACTTC. It yields the protein CASNYLGLAGANEQYF.

V is TRBV4-3 and J is TRBJ1-4, with a possible D match to TRBD1 (6 bases). Trimming stripped 0 bases from V and 0 bases from J, with 11 bases between. This CDR3 has 17 residues. Germline V lookup: CDR1 LGHNA, CDR2 YSLEER. Here the CDR3 reads CASSQDTGPATNEKLFF. CDR3 bases: TGCGCCAGCAGCCAAGATACAGGGCCGGCAACTAATGAAAAACTGTTTTTT.

The genes are TRBV30 and TRBJ1-1, with 7 bases that match TRBD1. Unmatched junction bases numbered 3, after V lost 0 bases and J lost 11 bases. The CDR3 spans 11 residues. In germline, CDR1 is GTSNPN, CDR2 SVGIG (reference sequence). CDR3 nucleotides: TGTGCCTGGAGTGTAGGGACAGAGGCTTTCTTT. It codes for CAWSVGTEAFF.

The rearrangement links TRBV6-6 to TRBJ1-6; D is unclear. The CDR3 loop spans 15 amino acids. Germline V lookup: CDR1 MNHNY, CDR2 SVGAGI (reference sequence). V shed 4 bases and J shed 0 bases, with 7 bases lying between them. This CDR3 is CASSFESSYNSPLHF. The CDR3 DNA reads as TGTGCCAGCAGTTTTGAGAGCTCCTATAATTCACCCCTCCACTTT.

This chain connects TRBV29-1 to TRBJ2-5; D not certain. The ends were cut back, 5 bases at V and 3 bases at J, with 13 bases in the middle. Germline values: CDR1 SQVTM, CDR2 ANQGSEA. This CDR3 contains 13 residues. CDR3 DNA sequence: TGCAGCGTTCCCGAGCCGAATAAAGAGACCCAGTACTTC. This encodes CSVPEPNKETQYF.

The chain has TRBV13 and TRBJ2-7; D is uncertain. Trimming left V 0 bases short and J 4 bases short, with 10 bases between. Germline loops: CDR1 PRHDT, CDR2 FYEKMQ (reference sequence). This CDR3 contains 14 residues. CDR3 region: CASSLGLSSYEQYF. DNA for the CDR3: TGTGCCAGCAGCTTAGGACTATCTTCGTACGAGCAGTACTTC.

CDR3 nucleotides: TGTGCCAGCAGCGTAACCGGGACTAGGGGCGAGCAGTACTTC. It specifies CASSVTGTRGEQYF. The chain carries TRBV28 and TRBJ2-7; 8 bases align to TRBD2. V shed 6 bases, J shed 6 bases, and the junction held 10 bases outside the gene matches. The CDR3 has 14 amino acids. In germline, CDR1 is MDHEN, CDR2 SYDVKM.